The source of this TCR beta chain is a study of Graves' ophthalmopathy and Graves' hyperthyroidism. RNA transcripts were the template, and TCR beta CDR3 regions were amplified from them. First-round RT-PCR relied on HTBI primers, and a second-round multiplex PCR came next. MiXCR was run by TCRdb on the multiplex PCR reads, yielding one entry per CDR3 protein. The sample consists of fewer than 350,000 distinct CDR3 sequences, 15% to 20% of them appearing once. This clonotype has ten or more counts. Trimming stripped 6 bases from V and 4 bases from J, with 10 bases between. This CDR3 has 12 residues. V is TRBV12-3 or TRBV12-4 and J is TRBJ2-7; unclear D gene. Material: peripheral blood. The origin of this receptor is an adult man with Graves' ophthalmopathy. The CDR3 protein is CASSQRDYEQYF. The CDR3, as DNA: TGTGCCAGCAGCCAAAGGGATTACGAGCAGTACTTC.